This TCR beta chain appears in the sequencing data of a study of T cell clusters in autoimmune cytopenias. Study-level results: Physiological T cell clusters of healthy donors were apparently absent in primary autoimmune cytopenia patients.

About this clonotype: Its antigen is undetermined.

The germline V gene encodes CDR1 MNHEY and CDR2 SVGAGI. There are 14 residues in the CDR3. TRB was amplified from around 0.25 ug of peripheral blood genomic DNA per sample. TRB was amplified by touch-down multiplex PCR, primer pools A and B combined. Using the multiplex PCR reads, TCRdb records one entry per CDR3 protein without DNA. This table lists some 6,200 distinct CDR3 sequences. The same data also contributed to another study, on T cell repertoires in aging, cancer and after chemotherapy. That study adds: Clear clonal overlap appeared across healthy donor samples taken over several months to years. Compared with age-matched healthy donors, untreated hematological or solid cancer patients showed higher blood TCR clonality. Loss of evenness, beyond lost richness, contributed to age-related TCR diversity decline in cancer patients.

This sequence was found in a human donor in good health. V usage is TRBV6-5 and J usage is TRBJ2-7. Source material: peripheral blood. The CDR3 sequence is CASSIFRDSYEQYF.